This T cell receptor (beta chain) emerged from a study of blood T cell repertoires in COVID-19. Libraries were prepared by immunoSEQ multiplex PCR; TCRdb keeps only in-frame clonotypes and omits some of them. Of around 400,000 clones detected, under 85% appear once; the ten largest clones hold over 4.5%. V lost 5 bases and J 8 bases, leaving 19 bases between the germline ends. The germline CDR1 and CDR2 sequences are SNHLY and FYNNEI. The CDR3 runs 16 residues. The chain carries TRBV2 and TRBJ1-6; no reliable D call. This receptor was taken from a woman between 45 and 65 years old who had recovered from COVID-19. Input material: PBMCs or T cells enriched from blood (not recorded which). CDR3 region: CASSSTGSRGDSPLHF. Here the CDR3 DNA reads TGTGCCAGCAGTTCCACTGGGTCTCGCGGGGATTCACCCCTCCACTTT.